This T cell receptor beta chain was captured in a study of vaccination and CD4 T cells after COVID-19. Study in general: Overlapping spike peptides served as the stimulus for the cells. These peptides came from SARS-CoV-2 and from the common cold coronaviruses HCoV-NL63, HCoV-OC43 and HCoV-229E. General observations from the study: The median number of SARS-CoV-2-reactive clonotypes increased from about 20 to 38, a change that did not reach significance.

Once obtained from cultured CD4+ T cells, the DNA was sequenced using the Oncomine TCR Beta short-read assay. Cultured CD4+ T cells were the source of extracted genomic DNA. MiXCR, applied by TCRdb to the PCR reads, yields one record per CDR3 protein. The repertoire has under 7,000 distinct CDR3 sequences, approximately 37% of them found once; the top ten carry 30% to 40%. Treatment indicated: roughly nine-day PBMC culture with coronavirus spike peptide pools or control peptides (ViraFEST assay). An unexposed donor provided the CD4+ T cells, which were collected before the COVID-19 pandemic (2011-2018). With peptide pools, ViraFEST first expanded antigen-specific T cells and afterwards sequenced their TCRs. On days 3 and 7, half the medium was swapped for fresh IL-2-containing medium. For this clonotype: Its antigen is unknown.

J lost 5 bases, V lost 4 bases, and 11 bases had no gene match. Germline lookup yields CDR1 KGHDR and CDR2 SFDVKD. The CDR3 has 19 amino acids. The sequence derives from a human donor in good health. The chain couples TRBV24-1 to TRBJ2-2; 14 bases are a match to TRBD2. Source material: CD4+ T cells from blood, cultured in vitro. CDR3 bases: TGTGCCACCAGTGACCTCCACGGACTAGCGGGAGGAAGGACCGGGGAGCTGTTTTTT. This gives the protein CATSDLHGLAGGRTGELFF.